A single sample gave rise to the 17 T cell receptor beta chains below, sequenced in a study of blood T cell repertoires in COVID-19. The table came from immunoSEQ multiplex PCR; TCRdb's copy has only in-frame clones and leaves some out. This table holds 150,000 to 200,000 clones, about 89% found once. Sample: peripheral blood. The receptor set was obtained from a man aged 35-49 years with acute or convalescent COVID-19.

The V call is TRBV7-2, the J call TRBJ1-1, with D unclear. Germline CDR1 and CDR2: SGHTA and FQGNSA. Trimming cost V 0 bases and J 1 base, with 3 bases left between them. This CDR3 comprises 13 residues. CDR3 residues: CASSLAANTEAFF. The CDR3 DNA is TGTGCCAGCAGCTTAGCAGCGAACACTGAAGCTTTCTTT.

The chain has TRBV7-8 and TRBJ1-4; D not resolved. Germline values: CDR1 SGHVS, CDR2 FQNEAQ. Trimming took 5 bases from V and 7 from J, leaving 11 bases between them. The CDR3 totals 13 residues. CDR3 coding DNA: TGTGCCAGCAGCGTCAGTTTTGGTGAAAAACTGTTTTTT. This translates into CASSVSFGEKLFF.

The chain links TRBV19 to TRBJ1-1, with 7 nucleotides matching TRBD1. The CDR3 extends over 16 amino acids. Trimming cost V 1 base and J 6 bases; bases outside gene matches: 11. The V gene's germline CDR1 is LNHDA and CDR2 SQIVND (reference sequence). CDR3 in amino acids: CASSIVPAGGISEAFF. The CDR3 DNA follows: TGTGCCAGTAGTATAGTTCCTGCAGGGGGGATATCTGAAGCTTTCTTT.

This chain's CDR3 is CASSENSRTNTEAFF. The CDR3 bases are TGTGCCAGCAGTGAGAACAGTCGAACGAACACTGAAGCTTTCTTT. The chain couples TRBV2 to TRBJ1-1, with D unresolved. The CDR3 has 15 residues. Trimming took 3 bases from V and 1 from J, leaving 12 bases between them. Germline CDR1 and CDR2: SNHLY and FYNNEI.

This clone was seen a single time. The V call is TRBV6-4, the J call TRBJ2-7; 8 bases map to TRBD1. Germline-derived CDR1 and CDR2 are MRHNA and SNTAGT. The CDR3 runs 13 residues. V was clipped by 2 bases and J by 6 bases; unmatched bases: 3. The CDR3 nucleotides read TGTGCCAGCAGTGACGATGACAGGGGCGAGCAGTACTTC. Translating it yields CASSDDDRGEQYF.

The chain is built from TRBV30 and TRBJ1-2; 10 bases fit TRBD1. J gave up 7 bases and V 3 bases, and 5 bases lay outside the gene matches. Germline V gene sequence: CDR1 GTSNPN, CDR2 SVGIG (reference sequence). The CDR3 totals 13 residues. DNA for the CDR3: TGTGCCTGGAGCGGCTGGACAGGGGGTGGCTACACCTTC. Translated: CAWSGWTGGGYTF.

This sequence joins TRBV3-1 (or the pseudogene TRBV3-2) and TRBJ2-2; a weak D match, TRBD2 (5 bases). In germline, CDR1 is LGHDT, CDR2 YNNKEL (reference sequence). The CDR3 runs to 14 residues. Deletions cut 6 bases from V and 10 bases from J, with 18 bases between. CDR3 in DNA: TGTGCCAGCAGAGATAGAGGGAGCCCCGAGGAGCTGTTTTTT. Encoded protein: CASRDRGSPEELFF.

The chain recombines TRBV19 with TRBJ1-5, with D unclear. The CDR3 has 12 amino acids. V was cut by 1 base and J by 7 bases, with 5 bases left in between. The V gene's germline CDR1 is LNHDA and CDR2 SQIVND (reference sequence). CDR3 DNA sequence: TGTGCCAGTAGTATAGGGGAGCAGCCCCAGCATTTT. This sequence encodes CASSIGEQPQHF.

This clone was observed a single time. The chain links TRBV7-9 to TRBJ2-3, with TRBD2 matching 10 bases. The V segment lost 5 bases and the J segment 1 base; nucleotides outside the gene matches: 6. CDR1 is SEHNR, CDR2 FQNEAQ, per germline (reference sequence). CDR3 size: 16 residues. CDR3 nucleotide sequence: TGTGCCAGCAGCCCGCAGCTAGCGGGGGGCACAGATACGCAGTATTTT. Translation: CASSPQLAGGTDTQYF.

In DNA form, the CDR3 reads TGTGCCAGCAGCAAACTAGCGGGGGTGATCCAAGAGACCCAGTACTTC. Encoded protein: CASSKLAGVIQETQYF. The chain couples TRBV7-2 to TRBJ2-5; TRBD2 matches 11 bases. The CDR3 has 16 amino acids. Trimming removed 5 bases from V and 1 base from J; junction bases left unmatched: 6. CDR1 and CDR2 (germline): SGHTA, FQGNSA.

This clone has a single count. CDR3 loop: CATSSGGEQPQHF. The CDR3 bases are TGTGCCACCAGTTCGGGAGGGGAACAGCCCCAGCATTTT. The J gene is TRBJ1-5, the V gene TRBV24-1; TRBD1 is a possible D gene (5 bases). V dropped 6 bases and J dropped 7 bases, with 12 bases sitting between them. Germline CDR1 is KGHDR and CDR2 is SFDVKD. The CDR3 spans 13 residues.

The chain couples TRBV7-2 to TRBJ2-5; 13 nucleotides agree with TRBD2. CDR1 is SGHTA and CDR2 is FQGNSA in the germline V gene. The CDR3 totals 15 residues. Trimming cost V 4 bases and J 6 bases; bases outside gene matches: 5. The chain's CDR3 is CASSSWTSGGQTQYF. The DNA of the CDR3 is TGTGCCAGCAGCTCGTGGACTAGCGGGGGTCAGACCCAGTACTTC.

J is TRBJ1-5 and V is TRBV6-1, with D possibly matching TRBD1 (6 bases). The V and J ends lost 2 bases and 4 bases respectively, with 9 bases between them. The germline gives CDR1 MNHNS, CDR2 SASEGT. The CDR3 contains 14 residues. The CDR3 sequence: CASSERGANQPQHF. Here the CDR3 DNA reads TGTGCCAGCAGTGAACGGGGGGCTAATCAGCCCCAGCATTTT.

This sequence joins TRBV29-1 and TRBJ2-7; possible D gene TRBD1, 6 bases. From germline, CDR1 is SQVTM and CDR2 ANQGSEA. The CDR3 totals 11 residues. V lost 4 bases to trimming and J lost 2 bases, with 6 bases between them. CDR3 in amino acids: CSVGQAYEQYF. CDR3 coding DNA: TGCAGCGTTGGACAGGCCTACGAGCAGTACTTC.

The chain recombines TRBV5-6 with TRBJ1-1; D is uncertain. The CDR3 consists of 13 residues. Germline V gene lookup returns CDR1 SGHDT and CDR2 YYEEEE. Trimming shortened V by 0 bases and J by 6 bases, and 9 bases separated the two germline ends. CDR3 residues: CASSLAGVSEAFF. In DNA form, the CDR3 reads TGTGCCAGCAGCTTGGCCGGGGTATCTGAAGCTTTCTTT.

This clone was recorded a few times. The chain joins TRBV7-2 to TRBJ2-6; unclear D gene. Trimming shortened V by 5 bases and J by 0 bases, and 8 bases separated the two germline ends. Germline values: CDR1 SGHTA, CDR2 FQGNSA. The CDR3 has 15 residues. The CDR3 DNA reads TGTGCCAGCAGCCCTGAGTTCTCTGGGGCCAACGTCCTGACTTTC. Its protein is CASSPEFSGANVLTF.

This clone was counted only a few times. The chain has TRBV7-9 and TRBJ1-3; 9 bases are shared with TRBD1. In germline, CDR1 is SEHNR, CDR2 FQNEAQ (reference sequence). The CDR3 sequence is 16 residues long. Trimming removed 5 bases from V and 2 bases from J; junction bases left unmatched: 7. CDR3 DNA sequence: TGTGCCAGCAGCCCGGGACAGGGAGAGGCTGGAAACACCATATATTTT. The encoded protein is CASSPGQGEAGNTIYF.